The T cell receptor (beta chain) under discussion was sequenced for a study of shared clonotypes between healthy human individuals. The donor population consisted of healthy HIV-negative adults with no recent acute infections or vaccinations. Negatively enriched CD4+ T cells were divided by CD45RA into naive and memory. The data were produced by immunoSEQ multiplex PCR, yet TCRdb's version contains in-frame clones alone and is incomplete. The repertoire holds around 750,000 clones, 74% seen once, with less than 2% in the top ten. About this clone itself: The sample has other DNA sequences that encode this CDR3 too.

Germline assignment: CDR1 SGHRS and CDR2 YFSETQ. After removal of 4 bases from V and 5 bases from J, the junction contained 3 bases not matched to a gene. The length of the CDR3 is 15 residues. Material for sequencing was memory CD4+ T cells sorted from blood. The sample's subset: CD45RA-negative fraction. The sequence came from a woman aged 25 to 45 in good health. The chain carries TRBV5-1 and TRBJ2-2; 12 bases are a match to TRBD2. The CDR3, as DNA: TGCGCCAGCAGCCCTGGGACTAGCGGGACCGGGGAGCTGTTTTTT. This gives the protein CASSPGTSGTGELFF.